One sample yielded the 17 T cell receptor beta chains listed below, sequenced in a study of control samples from healthy donors and cancer patients. Produced via immunoSEQ multiplex PCR; TCRdb's table is partial and in-frame only. The sample lists 100,000 to 110,000 clones, less than 90% occurring once. Sequencing used blood. Every receptor here comes from a woman aged 50 to 60 in good health.

Concerning this clone itself: At one boundary the junction diverges from the germline segment, which might be a read error. This sequence joins TRBV6-2 or TRBV6-3 and TRBJ1-1; 7 nucleotides agree with TRBD1. CDR3 length: 15 amino acids. Germline V gives CDR1 MNHEY, CDR2 SVGEGT. CDR3 residues: CASSHSGGIYTEAFF. The CDR3 DNA follows: TGTGCCAGCAGTCACTCAGGGGGAATTTACACTGAAGCTTTCTTT.

The rearrangement uses TRBV5-1 and TRBJ1-5, with D tentatively TRBD1 (5 bases). CDR3 length: 15 residues. Germline V gives CDR1 SGHRS, CDR2 YFSETQ. Between the trimmed V and J ends, which lost 2 bases and 1 base, there was a span of 10 bases. CDR3 DNA sequence: TGCGCCAGCAGCTTAGGGGTGTCGAGCAATCAGCCCCAGCATTTT. It encodes CASSLGVSSNQPQHF.

This clone appeared a single time. V and J are TRBV9 and TRBJ2-7; D not resolved. V lost 0 bases and J 3 bases, leaving 7 bases between the germline ends. Germline CDR1 SGDLS, CDR2 YYNGEE. CDR3 size: 13 residues. CDR3 in amino acids: CASSVDPSYEQYF. The CDR3 DNA reads TGTGCCAGCAGCGTAGATCCAAGCTACGAGCAGTACTTC. The complete variable domain, with remaining parts taken from reference TRBV9 and TRBJ2-7, reads DSGVTQTPKHLITATGQRVTLRCSPRSGDLSVYWYQQSLDQGLQFLIQYYNGEERAKGNILERFSAQQFPDLHSELNLSSLELGDSALYFCASSVDPSYEQYFGPGTRLTVT.

The gene calls are TRBV5-5 and TRBJ2-7, with 9 bases aligning to TRBD2. The CDR3 has 15 amino acids. Germline-derived CDR1 and CDR2 are SGHKS and YYEKEE (reference sequence). After removal of 3 bases from V and 4 bases from J, the junction contained 8 bases not matched to a gene. CDR3 sequence reads: CASSSTGTSFYEQYV. CDR3 nucleotides: TGTGCCAGCAGCTCGACCGGGACTAGCTTTTACGAGCAGTACGTC.

This clone was recorded once. J is TRBJ1-2 and V is TRBV5-1, with D perhaps matching TRBD1 (5 bases). V lost 0 bases to trimming and J lost 4 bases, with 10 bases between them. Germline CDR1 SGHRS, CDR2 YFSETQ. The CDR3 totals 14 residues. The CDR3 coding sequence is TGCGCCAGCAGCTTGGAAGCCGGGGCCTATGGCTACACCTTC. It encodes CASSLEAGAYGYTF.

This chain connects TRBV5-5 to TRBJ2-7, with TRBD1 identical over 8 bases. J lost 2 bases, V lost 2 bases, and 6 bases had no gene match. The CDR3 loop spans 15 amino acids. Per the germline V gene, CDR1 is SGHKS and CDR2 is YYEKEE (reference sequence). This chain's CDR3 is CASSLGQGAPYEQYF. The CDR3 DNA follows: TGTGCCAGCAGCTTAGGGCAGGGGGCGCCCTACGAGCAGTACTTC. The variable domain in full, completed from reference TRBV5-5 and TRBJ2-7, reads DAGVTQSPTHLIKTRGQQVTLRCSPISGHKSVSWYQQVLGQGPQFIFQYYEKEERGRGNFPDRFSARQFPNYSSELNVNALLLGDSALYLCASSLGQGAPYEQYFGPGTRLTVT.

This clone was seen a single time. This chain links TRBV19 with TRBJ1-3; D call uncertain. Germline values: CDR1 LNHDA, CDR2 SQIVND (reference sequence). The CDR3 contains 16 residues. Trimming removed 5 bases from V and 7 bases from J, with 21 bases in between. CDR3 region: CASSRNGRVGVNTIYF. DNA for the CDR3: TGTGCCAGTAGTCGGAACGGGAGGGTCGGTGTGAACACCATATATTTT.

This clone appeared a single time. The chain carries TRBV6-5 and TRBJ1-1; D ambiguous. The CDR3 spans 13 residues. Trimming removed 4 bases from V and 1 base from J, with 7 bases in between. Germline V gene lookup returns CDR1 MNHEY and CDR2 SVGAGI. CDR3: CASSLSQNTEAFF. The CDR3 DNA follows: TGTGCCAGCAGTTTATCCCAGAACACTGAAGCTTTCTTT.

J is TRBJ1-1 and V is TRBV10-1; D is ambiguous. In germline, CDR1 is WNHNN, CDR2 SYGVQD (reference sequence). The length of the CDR3 is 14 residues. The V end lost 1 base, the J end lost 2 bases, and 8 bases lay between the germline ends. The CDR3 spells CASSEYRTNTEAFF. CDR3 nucleotides: TGCGCCAGCAGTGAGTATAGAACCAACACTGAAGCTTTCTTT.

The V and J genes are TRBV6-2 or TRBV6-3 and TRBJ1-5; possibly TRBD1 for D (6 bases). V lost 1 base and J lost 5, with 12 bases in between. Germline V gives CDR1 MNHEY, CDR2 SVGEGT. This CDR3 region has 15 residues. CDR3 sequence reads: CASSYFTQGYQPQHF. DNA for the CDR3: TGTGCCAGCAGTTACTTTACACAGGGTTATCAGCCCCAGCATTTT.

V is TRBV5-1 and J is TRBJ2-1; TRBD2 is a possible D gene (7 bases). V dropped 0 bases and J dropped 6 bases, with 16 bases sitting between them. Germline CDR1 reads SGHRS; CDR2 reads YFSETQ. This CDR3 is built from 16 residues. The CDR3 sequence: CASSLEWGGNVNEQFF. DNA for the CDR3: TGCGCCAGCAGCTTGGAATGGGGGGGCAATGTCAATGAGCAGTTCTTC.

The chain employs TRBV7-9 and TRBJ2-1, with D possibly matching TRBD2 (5 bases). The CDR3 is made up of 18 amino acids. V lost 1 base, J lost 7 bases, and 23 bases lay in between. Germline assignment: CDR1 SEHNR and CDR2 FQNEAQ (reference sequence). This chain's CDR3 is CASSLGRTGPTGRNEQFF. The CDR3, as DNA: TGTGCCAGCAGCTTAGGGAGGACGGGCCCGACGGGTAGGAATGAGCAGTTCTTC.

This chain connects TRBV4-3 to TRBJ1-5, with 7 bases identical to TRBD1. The CDR3 covers 15 residues. Germline V gene lookup returns CDR1 LGHNA and CDR2 YSLEER. V gave up 0 bases and J gave up 7 bases; unmatched junction bases: 6. This chain's CDR3 is CASSQDLRGLQPQHF. The CDR3 bases are TGCGCCAGCAGCCAAGATTTAAGGGGGCTGCAGCCCCAGCATTTT.

V is TRBV11-3 and J is TRBJ2-3; 8 bases map to TRBD1. Germline loops: CDR1 SGHNT, CDR2 YENEEA. Germline trimming cut 3 bases from V and 5 bases from J; bases unmatched to any gene: 4. The CDR3 has 14 amino acids. Written as DNA, the CDR3 is TGTGCCAGCAGCTTTGGACAGGGTAAAGATACGCAGTATTTT. It encodes CASSFGQGKDTQYF.

The chain employs TRBV11-2 and TRBJ1-1; no clear D. The CDR3 spans 12 residues. Trimming removed 5 bases from V and 4 bases from J, with 8 bases in between. In germline, CDR1 is SGHAT, CDR2 FQNNGV. The CDR3 region has the DNA TGTGCCAGCAGCCGCGTCGGCACTGAAGCTTTCTTT. As protein: CASSRVGTEAFF.

The chain links TRBV30 to TRBJ2-7; 7 nucleotides agree with TRBD1. This CDR3 has 14 amino acids. Germline loops: CDR1 GTSNPN, CDR2 SVGIG (reference sequence). The junction had 12 bases not matched to a gene; V was cut back by 3 bases and J by 7 bases. The CDR3 DNA sequence: TGTGCCTGGAGCCGGCTCAGGGGGATGTGGGAGCAGTACTTC. Its protein product is CAWSRLRGMWEQYF.

This rearrangement joins TRBV5-8 to TRBJ2-7; no firm D call. Germline loops: CDR1 SGHTS, CDR2 YDEGEE. This CDR3 contains 14 residues. Trimming took 0 bases from V and 2 from J, leaving 9 bases between them. CDR3 in amino acids: CASSLGVLAYEQYF. CDR3 coding DNA: TGTGCCAGCAGCTTGGGGGTCCTAGCCTACGAGCAGTACTTC.